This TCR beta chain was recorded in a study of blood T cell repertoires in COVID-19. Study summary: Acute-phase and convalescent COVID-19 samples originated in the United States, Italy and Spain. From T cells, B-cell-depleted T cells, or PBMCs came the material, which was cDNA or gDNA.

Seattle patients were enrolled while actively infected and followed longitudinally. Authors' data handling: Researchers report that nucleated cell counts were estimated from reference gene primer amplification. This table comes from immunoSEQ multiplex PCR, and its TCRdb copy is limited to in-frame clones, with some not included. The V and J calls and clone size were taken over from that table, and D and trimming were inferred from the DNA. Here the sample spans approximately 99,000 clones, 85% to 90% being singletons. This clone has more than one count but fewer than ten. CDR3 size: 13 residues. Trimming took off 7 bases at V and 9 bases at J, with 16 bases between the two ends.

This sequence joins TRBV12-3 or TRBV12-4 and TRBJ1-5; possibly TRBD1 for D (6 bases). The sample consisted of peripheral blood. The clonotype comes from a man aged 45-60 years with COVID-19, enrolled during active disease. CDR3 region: CASNQGRGPPQHF. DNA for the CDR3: TGTGCCAGCAATCAGGGCAGGGGCCCGCCCCAGCATTTT.